Detailed here is one T cell receptor beta chain. Other DNA sequences from this sample encode an identical CDR3 as well. This record comes from a study of shared clonotypes between healthy human individuals. Sequencing was performed with immunoSEQ multiplex PCR; in TCRdb, only in-frame clones are kept and a portion is missing. The sample records about 520,000 clones, around 80% being singletons. From germline, CDR1 is SGHNT and CDR2 YYREEE (reference sequence). Trimming cost V 1 base and J 1 base, with 5 bases left between them. This CDR3 has 13 amino acids. Sequencing was done on a sample of PBMCs. This TCR derives from a woman aged 35 to 49 in good health. Some clones in this sample may be carry-over from other donors' samples. The V call is TRBV5-4, the J call TRBJ1-2; D gene uncertain. The CDR3 region is CASSLQNNYGYTF. DNA of the CDR3: TGTGCCAGCAGCTTGCAGAATAACTATGGCTACACCTTC.